A selection of T cell receptor beta chains follows, all from one sample in a study of CD8+CD57+ T cells in acquired aplastic anemia. TCRdb re-analysed the reads in MiXCR, keeping a single row per CDR3 protein. The data hold about 98,000 distinct CDR3 sequences, with around two thirds observed a single time. Material for sequencing was sorted CD4+, CD8+, or CD8+CD57+ T cells (not recorded which) from PBMCs. The receptor set was obtained from a human donor with aplastic anemia. Each CDR3 is given with its conserved first and last residue. The D gene is left open where the match is weak. Clone size, where shown, is once, few, many, or a class for clones that have expanded.

cdr3_nt,cdr3_aa,j_call,d_call,v_call,clone_size,cdr3_length
TGTGCCAGTAGTGCAGCCGGGACAGGCTACGAGCAGTACTTC,CASSAAGTGYEQYF,TRBJ2-7,TRBD1,TRBV19,many,14
TGTGCCATCACCTCAGCCCTCGGAGACACCCGAAATGGCTACACCTTC,CAITSALGDTRNGYTF,TRBJ1-2,NA,TRBV10-3,NA,16
TGTGCCAGCAGTTACGAGCTCAGGGGCACCGGGGAGCTGTTTTTT,CASSYELRGTGELFF,TRBJ2-2,NA,TRBV6-5,NA,15
TGTGCCAGCAGCTCCCTCGGGTCGCAGTATTTT,CASSSLGSQYF,TRBJ2-3,NA,TRBV7-2,NA,11
TGTGCCAGCAGTTACGGGGCAGGGTTCGAGCAGTACTTC,CASSYGAGFEQYF,TRBJ2-7,NA,TRBV6-5,NA,13
TGTGCCAGCAGCCAGACTAGCGGGAATGAGCAGTTCTTC,CASSQTSGNEQFF,TRBJ2-1,TRBD2,TRBV7-9,NA,13
TGTGCCACGGGACCGCCGAACACCATATATTTT,CATGPPNTIYF,TRBJ1-3,NA,TRBV10-3,once,11
TGTGCCAGCAGTTTATCGGGGCAGGGGGATTGGACTGAAGCTTTCTTT,CASSLSGQGDWTEAFF,TRBJ1-1,TRBD1,TRBV27,NA,16
TGCAGTGCTAAGTCCTACGAGCAGTACTTC,CSAKSYEQYF,TRBJ2-7,NA,TRBV20-1,NA,10
TGCAGTGCTAGAGTCCCGGACAGCTACGAGCAGTACTTC,CSARVPDSYEQYF,TRBJ2-7,NA,TRBV20-1,NA,13
TGCAGTGCTAGAGATGTCCCCGACAAAGGGGAGACCCAGTACTTC,CSARDVPDKGETQYF,TRBJ2-5,NA,TRBV20-1,NA,15
TGTGCCAGCACGGGAACGGCCACCCAAGAGACCCAGTACTTC,CASTGTATQETQYF,TRBJ2-5,NA,TRBV5-4,NA,14
TGCAGCGTTGAACTAGTCTCGGGTGAGCAGTACTTC,CSVELVSGEQYF,TRBJ2-7,NA,TRBV29-1,NA,12
TGTGCCACCAGTGACCAAGGGGGAGAGACCCAGTACTTC,CATSDQGGETQYF,TRBJ2-5,NA,TRBV24-1,NA,13
TGTGCCAGCAGCTCTCCGGGAAGGGGAATCTACGAGCAGTACTTC,CASSSPGRGIYEQYF,TRBJ2-7,NA,TRBV7-8,NA,15
TGCGCCAGCAGCCACCTAACTACTGGGCCTACGGCTTTCTTT,CASSHLTTGPTAFF,TRBJ1-1,NA,TRBV4-3,NA,14
TGTGCCACCAGTGACCGGACAGCCGGCACCGGGGAGCTGTTTTTT,CATSDRTAGTGELFF,TRBJ2-2,NA,TRBV24-1,NA,15
TGTGCCAGCAGTCTCCGGGACCCAGAAGATACGCAGTATTTT,CASSLRDPEDTQYF,TRBJ2-3,NA,TRBV2,NA,14
TGCAGTGCTAGATCTTGGACAGGGACGAACACTGAAGCTTTCTTT,CSARSWTGTNTEAFF,TRBJ1-1,TRBD1,TRBV20-1,NA,15
TGCGCCAGCAGTAAGGGGCCTGGGGCCGGGGAGCTGTTTTTT,CASSKGPGAGELFF,TRBJ2-2,NA,TRBV10-2,NA,14
TGTGCCAGCAGCCAGGACAGGGTGCCCACCGGGGAGCTGTTTTTT,CASSQDRVPTGELFF,TRBJ2-2,TRBD1,TRBV14,NA,15
TGTGCCAGTACCCTATACCGACAGCCTAATCAGCCCCAGCATTTT,CASTLYRQPNQPQHF,TRBJ1-5,NA,TRBV19,NA,15
TGTGCCACCAGTGCCCTGAACACAGATACGCAGTATTTT,CATSALNTDTQYF,TRBJ2-3,NA,TRBV24-1,few,13
TGTGCCAGCAGCCTCTACCGAGAGACCCAGTACTTC,CASSLYRETQYF,TRBJ2-5,NA,TRBV7-2,NA,12
TGTGCCAGCAGTCTCGATCTTGGAAACACCATATATTTT,CASSLDLGNTIYF,TRBJ1-3,NA,TRBV6-1,NA,13
TGCAGTGCTAGACAGGACTACGAGCAGTACTTC,CSARQDYEQYF,TRBJ2-7,NA,TRBV20-1,few,11
TGTGCCAGCAGCTCCATTAGCACAGATACGCAGTATTTT,CASSSISTDTQYF,TRBJ2-3,NA,TRBV7-8,NA,13
TGCGCCAGCAGCCCGGGGACTAGCGGGGGGATAGATACGCAGTATTTT,CASSPGTSGGIDTQYF,TRBJ2-3,TRBD2,TRBV5-1,many,16
TGTGCCACCAGCAGGGCGACAGGGAACCAGCCCCAGCATTTT,CATSRATGNQPQHF,TRBJ1-5,TRBD1,TRBV15,few,14
TGTGCCAGCAGGCGACGGGGCAAACAAGAGACCCAGTACTTC,CASRRRGKQETQYF,TRBJ2-5,NA,TRBV7-8,NA,14
TGTGCCACCAGCGAACGGACTAGCGGAAGCTCCTACAATGAGCAGTTCTTC,CATSERTSGSSYNEQFF,TRBJ2-1,TRBD2,TRBV15,NA,17
TGTGCCAGCAGCCAATGGGGGGAGAGCACTGAAGCTTTCTTT,CASSQWGESTEAFF,TRBJ1-1,NA,TRBV14,few,14
TGCAGTGCTAATCCAGGACAGGGAAACTACAATGAGCAGTTCTTC,CSANPGQGNYNEQFF,TRBJ2-1,TRBD1,TRBV20-1,NA,15
TGTGCCATCAGTGAGTCGGCAGATACGCAGTATTTT,CAISESADTQYF,TRBJ2-3,NA,TRBV10-3,few,12
TGTGCCACCAGCAGAGGGGGATCTAGCACAGATACGCAGTATTTT,CATSRGGSSTDTQYF,TRBJ2-3,NA,TRBV15,few,15
TGTGCCAGCACCCCGACAGGGGAAGAGACCCAGTACTTC,CASTPTGEETQYF,TRBJ2-5,TRBD1,TRBV7-9,few,13
TGTGCCAGCAGCGTATCACGAGGGCAGGACTATGGCTACACCTTC,CASSVSRGQDYGYTF,TRBJ1-2,NA,TRBV9,NA,15
TGTGCCAGCAGTTACGATCGTACAACCCCTCTCCTGTTTTTT,CASSYDRTTPLLFF,TRBJ1-4,NA,TRBV25-1,NA,14
TGTGCCAGCAAGGTCGACACCATATATTTT,CASKVDTIYF,TRBJ1-3,NA,TRBV2,NA,10
TGTGCCAGCAGGGTCCCGAACACTGAAGCTTTCTTT,CASRVPNTEAFF,TRBJ1-1,NA,TRBV2,NA,12
TGCAGTGCTAGGGAGCTGGCTAGCGGGGGGGTACAGTTCTTC,CSARELASGGVQFF,TRBJ2-1,TRBD2,TRBV20-1,NA,14
TGTGCCAGTAGTATGGGTAGGGGAGAGACCCAGTACTTC,CASSMGRGETQYF,TRBJ2-5,NA,TRBV19,NA,13
TGCAGCGCACCGCAGGTAGCGGGGGTTGAGCAGTTCTTC,CSAPQVAGVEQFF,TRBJ2-1,TRBD2,TRBV29-1,NA,13
TGTGCCAGCAGTGATAAGCCTACGACAGGGGAGGTTAACTACGAGCAGTACTTC,CASSDKPTTGEVNYEQYF,TRBJ2-7,TRBD1,TRBV25-1,NA,18
TGCAGTGCTAGAACTAGCGGGAGGGCTCTCGAGCAGTGCTTC,CSARTSGRALEQCF,TRBJ2-7,TRBD2,TRBV20-1,NA,14
TGTGCCAGCAGTGCCCGGGGCCGTCTCCGACAAACGTCCTACAATGAGCAGTTCTTC,CASSARGRLRQTSYNEQFF,TRBJ2-1,NA,TRBV25-1,NA,19
TGCAGTGCCGTGTCGGCAACTAATGAAAAACTGTTTTTT,CSAVSATNEKLFF,TRBJ1-4,NA,TRBV20-1,NA,13
TGCAGCGTTGAGCCCGGGACTAGCGGGATTGGAGAGCAGTTCTTC,CSVEPGTSGIGEQFF,TRBJ2-1,TRBD2,TRBV29-1,many,15
TGTGCCAGCAGTGATTTCTATGGCTACACCTTC,CASSDFYGYTF,TRBJ1-2,NA,TRBV2,few,11
TGTGCCAGTAGTATTCAGCGGGGCCCGGCGGGCGATGAGCAGTTCTTC,CASSIQRGPAGDEQFF,TRBJ2-1,TRBD2,TRBV19,NA,16
TGTGCCAGTAGTACGGGACAGGGAAAGGGCGAGCAGTACTTC,CASSTGQGKGEQYF,TRBJ2-7,TRBD1,TRBV19,few,14
TGCGCCAGCAGCCCGAGGACTAGCGGGAGTGATACGCAGTATTTT,CASSPRTSGSDTQYF,TRBJ2-3,TRBD2,TRBV5-1,NA,15